The rows below give T cell receptor beta chains drawn from one sample of a study of T cell responses to AZD1222 COVID-19 vaccine. The repertoire was sequenced with immunoSEQ multiplex PCR; TCRdb's copy has only in-frame clones and lacks some. The sample has tens of thousands of clones, 80% seen once. Sample: peripheral blood, taken 28 days after the second AZD1222 dose. All receptors come from an adult who received the AZD1222 COVID-19 vaccine. The CDR3 runs from the conserved cysteine through the conserved F or W. Fields, in order: CDR3 protein, CDR3 DNA, D gene, J gene, clone size, V gene. D genes are given only for firm matches. The size field is filled for only some rows; it gives once, few, many or a size class.

CDR3 protein: CASSQEGGANEQFF; CDR3 DNA: TGCGCCAGCAGCCAAGAAGGTGGTGCTAATGAGCAGTTCTTC; D gene: -; J gene: TRBJ2-1; clone size: -; V gene: TRBV4-1
CDR3 protein: CASSWAGTTDTQYF; CDR3 DNA: TGTGCCAGCAGCTGGGCGGGGACCACAGATACGCAGTATTTT; D gene: -; J gene: TRBJ2-3; clone size: few; V gene: TRBV5-4
CDR3 protein: CASTPQGAPGEQYF; CDR3 DNA: TGTGCCAGCACCCCCCAGGGGGCGCCCGGCGAGCAGTACTTC; D gene: TRBD1; J gene: TRBJ2-7; clone size: -; V gene: TRBV7-9
CDR3 protein: CASSSIRGLLRMNTEAFF; CDR3 DNA: TGTGCCAGCAGCTCCATTCGGGGGTTACTACGGATGAACACTGAAGCTTTCTTT; D gene: -; J gene: TRBJ1-1; clone size: -; V gene: TRBV7-2
CDR3 protein: CASHGANQPQHF; CDR3 DNA: TGTGCCAGCCACGGAGCCAATCAGCCCCAGCATTTT; D gene: -; J gene: TRBJ1-5; clone size: -; V gene: TRBV2
CDR3 protein: CASSLVAGENYGYTF; CDR3 DNA: TGCGCCAGCAGCTTGGTGGCAGGAGAAAACTATGGCTACACCTTC; D gene: -; J gene: TRBJ1-2; clone size: few; V gene: TRBV5-1
CDR3 protein: CASSYKTQGDAEKLFF; CDR3 DNA: TGCGCCAGCAGCTATAAGACACAGGGGGATGCAGAAAAACTGTTTTTT; D gene: TRBD1; J gene: TRBJ1-4; clone size: -; V gene: TRBV4-3
CDR3 protein: CASSVGDSGNEKLFF; CDR3 DNA: TGTGCCAGCAGCGTAGGGGACAGTGGGAATGAAAAACTGTTTTTT; D gene: TRBD1; J gene: TRBJ1-4; clone size: -; V gene: TRBV9
CDR3 protein: CASSFVSGGHQNIQYF; CDR3 DNA: TGTGCCAGCAGTTTTGTGTCGGGGGGCCATCAAAACATTCAGTACTTC; D gene: -; J gene: TRBJ2-4; clone size: -; V gene: TRBV6-2/TRBV6-3
CDR3 protein: CASSYSKRGDTEAFF; CDR3 DNA: TGTGCCAGCAGTTACTCGAAGCGGGGAGACACTGAAGCTTTCTTT; D gene: -; J gene: TRBJ1-1; clone size: -; V gene: TRBV6-6
CDR3 protein: CASSPSGFVSSDTQYF; CDR3 DNA: TGTGCCAGCTCACCGTCGGGATTTGTTTCATCCGATACGCAGTATTTT; D gene: -; J gene: TRBJ2-3; clone size: once; V gene: TRBV18
CDR3 protein: CASSARTSGGQYF; CDR3 DNA: TGTGCCAGCAGCGCGCGGACTAGCGGGGGACAGTACTTC; D gene: TRBD2; J gene: TRBJ2-5; clone size: -; V gene: TRBV7-2
CDR3 protein: CATSREGSGGVHEQFF; CDR3 DNA: TGTGCCACCAGCAGAGAAGGTAGCGGGGGGGTGCATGAGCAGTTCTTC; D gene: TRBD2; J gene: TRBJ2-1; clone size: -; V gene: TRBV15
CDR3 protein: CASSAQGGEQYF; CDR3 DNA: TGCGCCAGCAGTGCCCAGGGTGGTGAGCAGTACTTC; D gene: -; J gene: TRBJ2-7; clone size: -; V gene: TRBV10-1
CDR3 protein: CASSQDATGSYEQYF; CDR3 DNA: TGTGCCAGCAGCCAAGACGCGACAGGGTCTTACGAGCAGTACTTC; D gene: TRBD1; J gene: TRBJ2-7; clone size: -; V gene: TRBV3-1/TRBV3-2